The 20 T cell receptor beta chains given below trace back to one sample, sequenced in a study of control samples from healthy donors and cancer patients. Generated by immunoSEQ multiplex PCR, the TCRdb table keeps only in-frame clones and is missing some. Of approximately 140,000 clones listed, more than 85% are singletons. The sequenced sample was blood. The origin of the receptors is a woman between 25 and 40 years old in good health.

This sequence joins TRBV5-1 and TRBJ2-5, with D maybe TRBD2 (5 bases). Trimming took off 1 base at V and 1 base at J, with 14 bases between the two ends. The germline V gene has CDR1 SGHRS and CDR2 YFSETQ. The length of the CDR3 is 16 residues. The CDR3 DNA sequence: TGCGCCAGCAGCTTGCTTATCGCGGGCCTCCAAGAGACCCAGTACTTC. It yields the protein CASSLLIAGLQETQYF.

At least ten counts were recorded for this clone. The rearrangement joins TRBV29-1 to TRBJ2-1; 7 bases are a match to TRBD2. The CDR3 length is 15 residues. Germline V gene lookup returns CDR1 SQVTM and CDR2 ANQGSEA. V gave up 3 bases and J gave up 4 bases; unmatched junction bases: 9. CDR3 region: CSVEVWEGPYNEQFF. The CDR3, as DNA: TGCAGCGTTGAGGTCTGGGAGGGCCCATACAATGAGCAGTTCTTC.

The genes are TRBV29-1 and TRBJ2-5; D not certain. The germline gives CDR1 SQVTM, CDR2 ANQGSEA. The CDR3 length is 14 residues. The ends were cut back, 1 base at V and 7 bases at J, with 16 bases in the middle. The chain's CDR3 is CSVEGSTRISTQYF. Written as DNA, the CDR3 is TGCAGCGTTGAAGGAAGTACAAGGATATCGACCCAGTACTTC.

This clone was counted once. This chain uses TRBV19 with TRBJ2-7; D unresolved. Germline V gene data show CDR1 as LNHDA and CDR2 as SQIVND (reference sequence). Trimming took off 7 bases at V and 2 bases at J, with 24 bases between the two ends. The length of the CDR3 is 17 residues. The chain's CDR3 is CASILKGLVPKTYEQYF. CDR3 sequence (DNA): TGTGCCAGTATTCTTAAGGGTCTAGTACCCAAAACCTACGAGCAGTACTTC.

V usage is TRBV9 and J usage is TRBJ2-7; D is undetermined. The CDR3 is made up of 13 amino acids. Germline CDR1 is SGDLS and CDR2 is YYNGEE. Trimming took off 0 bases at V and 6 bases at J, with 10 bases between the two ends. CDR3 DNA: TGTGCCAGCAGCGTAGAAGAACAAGCCGAGCAGTACTTC. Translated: CASSVEEQAEQYF.

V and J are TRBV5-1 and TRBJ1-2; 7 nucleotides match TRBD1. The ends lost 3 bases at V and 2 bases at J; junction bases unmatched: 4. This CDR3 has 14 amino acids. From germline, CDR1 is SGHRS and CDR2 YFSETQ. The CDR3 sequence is CASSWGQLNYGYTF. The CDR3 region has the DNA TGCGCCAGCAGCTGGGGACAGCTGAACTATGGCTACACCTTC.

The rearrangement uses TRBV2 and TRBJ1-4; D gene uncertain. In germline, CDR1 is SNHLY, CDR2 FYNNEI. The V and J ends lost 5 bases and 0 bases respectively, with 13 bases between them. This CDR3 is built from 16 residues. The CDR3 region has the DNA TGTGCCAGCAGTCGGTCCCTGACCGCAACTAATGAAAAACTGTTTTTT. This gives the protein CASSRSLTATNEKLFF. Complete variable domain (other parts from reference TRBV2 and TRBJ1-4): EPEVTQTPSHQVTQMGQEVILRCVPISNHLYFYWYRQILGQKVEFLVSFYNNEISEKSEIFDDQFSVERPDGSNFTLKIRSTKLEDSAMYFCASSRSLTATNEKLFFGSGTQLSVL.

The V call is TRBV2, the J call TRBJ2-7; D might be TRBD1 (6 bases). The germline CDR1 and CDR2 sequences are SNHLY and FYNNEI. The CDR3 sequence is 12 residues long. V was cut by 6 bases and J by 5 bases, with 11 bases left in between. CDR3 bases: TGTGCCAGCAGCAGGACAGTCCACGAGCAGTACTTC. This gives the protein CASSRTVHEQYF.

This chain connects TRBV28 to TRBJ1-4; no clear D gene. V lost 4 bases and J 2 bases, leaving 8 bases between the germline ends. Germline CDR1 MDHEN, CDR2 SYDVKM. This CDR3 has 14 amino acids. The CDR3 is CASSSWATNEKLFF. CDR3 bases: TGTGCCAGCAGTTCCTGGGCTACTAATGAAAAACTGTTTTTT. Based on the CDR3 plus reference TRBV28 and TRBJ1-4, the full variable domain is DVKVTQSSRYLVKRTGEKVFLECVQDMDHENMFWYRQDPGLGLRLIYFSYDVKMKEKGDIPEGYSVSREKKERFSLILESASTNQTSMYLCASSSWATNEKLFFGSGTQLSVL.

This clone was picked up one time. The chain's CDR3 is CASSSPRRANTEAFF. The DNA for the CDR3 is TGTGCCAGCAGCTCCCCTCGGAGAGCTAACACTGAAGCTTTCTTT. This rearrangement joins TRBV9 to TRBJ1-1; unclear D gene. Germline CDR1 is SGDLS and CDR2 is YYNGEE. The V gene lost 4 bases and the J gene lost 2 bases, with 15 bases spanning the gap. The length of the CDR3 is 15 residues.

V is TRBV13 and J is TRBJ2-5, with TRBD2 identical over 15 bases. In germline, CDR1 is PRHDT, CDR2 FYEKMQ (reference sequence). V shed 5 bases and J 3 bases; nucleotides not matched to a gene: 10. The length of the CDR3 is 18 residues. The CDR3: CASSPMGLAGGLEETQYF. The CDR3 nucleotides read TGTGCCAGCAGCCCTATGGGACTAGCGGGAGGACTAGAAGAGACCCAGTACTTC.

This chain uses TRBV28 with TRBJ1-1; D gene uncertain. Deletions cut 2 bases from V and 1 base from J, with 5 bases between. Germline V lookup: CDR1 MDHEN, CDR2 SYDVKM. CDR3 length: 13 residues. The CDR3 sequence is CASSLGGNTEAFF. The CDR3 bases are TGTGCCAGCAGTTTAGGCGGGAACACTGAAGCTTTCTTT.

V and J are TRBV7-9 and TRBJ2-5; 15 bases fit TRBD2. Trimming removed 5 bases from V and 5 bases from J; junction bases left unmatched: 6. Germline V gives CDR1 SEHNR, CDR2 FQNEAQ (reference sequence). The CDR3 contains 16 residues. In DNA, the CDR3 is TGTGCCAGCAGCCTCTGGACTAGCGGGAGGGAGGAGACCCAGTACTTC. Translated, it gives CASSLWTSGREETQYF.

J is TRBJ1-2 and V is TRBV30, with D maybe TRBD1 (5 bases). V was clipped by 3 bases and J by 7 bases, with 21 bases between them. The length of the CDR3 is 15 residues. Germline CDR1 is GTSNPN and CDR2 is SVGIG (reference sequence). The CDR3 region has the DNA TGTGCCTGGAGCCTTCTGAGGGAGGGGATCGTTGGCTACACCTTC. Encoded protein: CAWSLLREGIVGYTF.

Here the CDR3 DNA reads TGTGCCAGCACCTCCTACGGGAGCGACTATGGCTACACCTTC. Amino acid sequence: CASTSYGSDYGYTF. J is TRBJ1-2 and V is TRBV6-5, with D uncertain. The CDR3 runs 14 residues. The V end lost 7 bases, the J end lost 3 bases, and 15 bases lay between the germline ends. Germline assignment: CDR1 MNHEY and CDR2 SVGAGI.

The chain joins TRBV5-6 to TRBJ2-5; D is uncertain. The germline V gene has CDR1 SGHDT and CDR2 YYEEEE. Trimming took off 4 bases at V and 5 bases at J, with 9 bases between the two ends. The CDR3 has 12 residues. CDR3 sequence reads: CASSRYYETQYF. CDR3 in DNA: TGTGCCAGCAGCCGCTACTATGAGACCCAGTACTTC.

The CDR3 coding sequence is TGCGCCAGCAGCTTGGGGGACCGCACAGATACGCAGTATTTT. Translation gives CASSLGDRTDTQYF. The V call is TRBV5-1, the J call TRBJ2-3; D may correspond to TRBD1 or TRBD2 (5 bases each). Trimming shortened V by 0 bases and J by 1 base, and 6 bases separated the two germline ends. Germline lookup yields CDR1 SGHRS and CDR2 YFSETQ. This CDR3 is built from 14 residues.

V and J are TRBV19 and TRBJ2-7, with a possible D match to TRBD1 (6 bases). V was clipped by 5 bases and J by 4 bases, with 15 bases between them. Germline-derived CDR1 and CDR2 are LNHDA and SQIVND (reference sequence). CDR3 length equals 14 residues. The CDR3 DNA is TGTGCCAGTAGTCAGCAGGGGCTCGGATACGAGCAGTACTTC. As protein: CASSQQGLGYEQYF.

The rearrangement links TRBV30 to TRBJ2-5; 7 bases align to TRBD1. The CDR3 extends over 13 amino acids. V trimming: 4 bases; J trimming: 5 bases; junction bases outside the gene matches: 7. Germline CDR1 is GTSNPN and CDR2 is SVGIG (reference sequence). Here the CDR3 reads CAWNKGARETQYF. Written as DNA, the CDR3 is TGTGCCTGGAATAAGGGGGCCCGGGAGACCCAGTACTTC. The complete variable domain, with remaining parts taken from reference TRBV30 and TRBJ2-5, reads SQTIHQWPATLVQPVGSPLSLECTVEGTSNPNLYWYRQAAGRGLQLLFYSVGIGQISSEVPQNLSASRPQDRQFILSSKKLLLSDSGFYLCAWNKGARETQYFGPGTRLLVL.

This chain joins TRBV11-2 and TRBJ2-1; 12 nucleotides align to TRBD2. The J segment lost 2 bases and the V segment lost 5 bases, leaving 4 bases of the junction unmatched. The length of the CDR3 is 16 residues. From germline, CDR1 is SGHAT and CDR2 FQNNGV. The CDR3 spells CASSIRTSGTYNEQFF. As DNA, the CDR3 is TGTGCCAGCAGCATCCGGACTAGCGGGACCTACAATGAGCAGTTCTTC.